These 14 T cell receptor beta chains were sequenced from one sample in a study of shared clonotypes between healthy human individuals. Measured with immunoSEQ multiplex PCR; TCRdb has only the in-frame clones, and not every one. Of some 700,000 clones in the sample, 90% are singletons; the top ten hold 30% to 35%. Sequencing input: memory CD8+ T cells from PBMCs. Noted subset: CD45RO+ cells pooled with CCR7-negative TemRA cells. Receptors originate from a man younger than 35 in good health. Some clones in this sample may be carry-over from other donors' samples.

The rearrangement joins TRBV6-1 to TRBJ1-1; 8 bases align to TRBD1. This CDR3 is 18 amino acids long. Germline values: CDR1 MNHNS, CDR2 SASEGT. The trim removed 1 base at V and 0 bases at J, leaving 10 bases unmatched. The CDR3 nucleotides read TGTGCCAGCAGTGAAGGGGCCCCCAGACAGGGGATGAACACTGAAGCTTTCTTT. This translates into CASSEGAPRQGMNTEAFF.

The chain employs TRBV28 and TRBJ2-7; 8 bases map to TRBD2. The CDR3 contains 14 residues. Germline lookup yields CDR1 MDHEN and CDR2 SYDVKM. Trimming at V came to 4 bases and at J to 6 bases, leaving 8 bases not matched to a gene. The CDR3 DNA reads TGTGCCAGCAGTTCCCCCGGGACTAGGACCGAGCAGTACTTC. It is translated as CASSSPGTRTEQYF. Together with reference TRBV28 and TRBJ2-7, the CDR3 gives the full variable domain: DVKVTQSSRYLVKRTGEKVFLECVQDMDHENMFWYRQDPGLGLRLIYFSYDVKMKEKGDIPEGYSVSREKKERFSLILESASTNQTSMYLCASSSPGTRTEQYFGPGTRLTVT.

The J gene is TRBJ2-2, the V gene TRBV19; D is uncertain. This CDR3 contains 14 residues. The germline CDR1 and CDR2 sequences are LNHDA and SQIVND (reference sequence). The V gene lost 3 bases and the J gene lost 7 bases, with 12 bases spanning the gap. CDR3 amino acids: CASSILILGGELFF. The CDR3 DNA follows: TGTGCCAGTAGTATTTTAATATTGGGCGGGGAGCTGTTTTTT.

CDR3 amino acids: CASSDRVAGSLNEQYF. DNA of the CDR3: TGTGCCAGCAGCGACAGGGTTGCGGGATCTCTGAACGAGCAGTACTTC. The chain joins TRBV2 to TRBJ2-7; perhaps TRBD1 as D (7 bases). The V end lost 6 bases, the J end lost 5 bases, and 23 bases lay between the germline ends. This CDR3 has 16 residues. The germline gives CDR1 SNHLY, CDR2 FYNNEI. Full variable domain (rest looked up from reference TRBV2 and TRBJ2-7): EPEVTQTPSHQVTQMGQEVILRCVPISNHLYFYWYRQILGQKVEFLVSFYNNEISEKSEIFDDQFSVERPDGSNFTLKIRSTKLEDSAMYFCASSDRVAGSLNEQYFGPGTRLTVT.

The rearrangement joins TRBV6-5 to TRBJ2-7, with a weak D call TRBD1 (5 bases). Germline assignment: CDR1 MNHEY and CDR2 SVGAGI. V lost 2 bases to trimming and J lost 3 bases, with 11 bases between them. CDR3 length equals 14 residues. CDR3 protein: CASSYGVQVYEQYF. CDR3 bases: TGTGCCAGCAGTTACGGGGTACAGGTCTACGAGCAGTACTTC.

The rearrangement joins TRBV6-5 to TRBJ1-1, with D possibly matching TRBD1 (6 bases). The CDR3 totals 15 residues. CDR1 is MNHEY, CDR2 SVGAGI, per germline. Trimming removed 0 bases from V and 6 bases from J, with 14 bases in between. The CDR3 nucleotides read TGTGCCAGCAGTTACTCGATGTCAGGGGCGGCTGAAGCTTTCTTT. Its protein is CASSYSMSGAAEAFF.

The V gene is TRBV11-2, the J gene TRBJ2-5; D is undetermined. The V gene lost 5 bases and the J gene lost 1 base, with 8 bases spanning the gap. This CDR3 is built from 13 residues. Germline values: CDR1 SGHAT, CDR2 FQNNGV. In DNA form, the CDR3 reads TGTGCCAGCAGCCCAGAAACCCAAGAGACCCAGTACTTC. Translating it yields CASSPETQETQYF.

This chain joins TRBV28 and TRBJ1-2; TRBD1 agrees at 8 bases. The trim removed 5 bases at V and 6 bases at J, leaving 5 bases unmatched. This CDR3 has 13 residues. Germline CDR1 MDHEN, CDR2 SYDVKM. CDR3 sequence: CASSPRDRNGYTF. CDR3 nucleotide sequence: TGTGCCAGCAGTCCTAGGGACAGGAATGGCTACACCTTC.

The chain uses TRBV30 and TRBJ1-2, with 7 bases aligning to TRBD1. V lost 5 bases to trimming and J lost 4 bases; unmatched junction nucleotides: 10. CDR3 length: 14 amino acids. Germline loops: CDR1 GTSNPN, CDR2 SVGIG (reference sequence). CDR3 in DNA: TGTGCCTGGGCGAAGGGACAGCAGGGCTATGGCTACACCTTC. The encoded protein is CAWAKGQQGYGYTF.

This chain joins TRBV11-3 and TRBJ2-2; 8 nucleotides line up with TRBD1. Unmatched junction bases numbered 7, after V lost 4 bases and J lost 6 bases. The germline V gene has CDR1 SGHNT and CDR2 YENEEA. This CDR3 is built from 15 residues. The CDR3 bases are TGTGCCAGCAGCTCAGACCTCAGGGGGCCCGGGGAGCTGTTTTTT. Translated, it gives CASSSDLRGPGELFF.

This chain uses TRBV10-3 with TRBJ2-1, with D possibly matching TRBD1 (5 bases). Germline V gene data show CDR1 as ENHRY and CDR2 as SYGVKD. V lost 3 bases to trimming and J lost 4 bases, with 10 bases between them. There are 14 residues in the CDR3. The CDR3, as DNA: TGTGCCATCAGTGACCCGACAGTATACAATGAGCAGTTCTTC. Encoded protein: CAISDPTVYNEQFF.

V gene TRBV10-1 combines with J gene TRBJ2-1; no definite D call. CDR1 and CDR2 (germline): WNHNN, SYGVQD (reference sequence). The CDR3 runs to 12 residues. The V gene lost 4 bases and the J gene lost 8 bases, with 9 bases spanning the gap. The CDR3 DNA sequence: TGCGCCAGCAGTGTAACCCAGGATGAGCAGTTCTTC. Encoded protein: CASSVTQDEQFF.

CDR3 sequence: CASSPDRGTEKLFF. The CDR3 DNA sequence: TGTGCCAGCAGTCCGGACAGGGGGACTGAAAAACTGTTTTTT. The chain has TRBV6-6 and TRBJ1-4; 10 bases align to TRBD1. The trim removed 5 bases at V and 7 bases at J, leaving 4 bases unmatched. Germline CDR1 is MNHNY and CDR2 is SVGAGI (reference sequence). The CDR3 consists of 14 residues.

The chain employs TRBV6-5 and TRBJ2-1, with D possibly matching TRBD2 (6 bases). The CDR3 spans 13 residues. Trimming removed 7 bases from V and 7 bases from J, with 14 bases in between. In germline, CDR1 is MNHEY, CDR2 SVGAGI. CDR3 sequence: CASTLGGWNEQFF. CDR3 in DNA: TGTGCCAGCACGTTGGGAGGTTGGAATGAGCAGTTCTTC.